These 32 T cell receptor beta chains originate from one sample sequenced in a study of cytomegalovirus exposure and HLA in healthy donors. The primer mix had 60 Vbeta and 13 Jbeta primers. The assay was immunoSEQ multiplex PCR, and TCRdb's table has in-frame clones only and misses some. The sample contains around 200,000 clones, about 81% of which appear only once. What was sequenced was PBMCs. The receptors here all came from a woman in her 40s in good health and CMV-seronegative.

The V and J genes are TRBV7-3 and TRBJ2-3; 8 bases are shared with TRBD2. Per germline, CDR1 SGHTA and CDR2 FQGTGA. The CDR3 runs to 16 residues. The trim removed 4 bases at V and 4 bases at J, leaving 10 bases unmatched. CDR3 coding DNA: TGTGCCAGCAGCTCAGCTAGGACTAGCAGTTCAGATACGCAGTATTTT. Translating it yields CASSSARTSSSDTQYF.

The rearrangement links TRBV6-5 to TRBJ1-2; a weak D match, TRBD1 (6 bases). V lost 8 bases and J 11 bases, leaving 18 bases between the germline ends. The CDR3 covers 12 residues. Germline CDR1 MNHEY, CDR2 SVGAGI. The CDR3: CASSVRGQAYTF. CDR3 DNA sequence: TGTGCCAGCTCCGTCAGGGGCCAGGCTTACACCTTC.

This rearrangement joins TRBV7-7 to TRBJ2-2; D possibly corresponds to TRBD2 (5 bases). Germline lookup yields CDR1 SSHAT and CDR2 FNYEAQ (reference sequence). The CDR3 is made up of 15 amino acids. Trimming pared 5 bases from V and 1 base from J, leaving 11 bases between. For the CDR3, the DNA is TGTGCCAGCAGCCCCGAAACTAGGAACACCGGGGAGCTGTTTTTT. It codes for CASSPETRNTGELFF.

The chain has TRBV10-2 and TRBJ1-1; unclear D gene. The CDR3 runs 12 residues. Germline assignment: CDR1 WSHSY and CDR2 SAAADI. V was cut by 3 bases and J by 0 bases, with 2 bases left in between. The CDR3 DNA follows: TGCGCCAGCAGTGACATGAACACTGAAGCTTTCTTT. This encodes CASSDMNTEAFF.

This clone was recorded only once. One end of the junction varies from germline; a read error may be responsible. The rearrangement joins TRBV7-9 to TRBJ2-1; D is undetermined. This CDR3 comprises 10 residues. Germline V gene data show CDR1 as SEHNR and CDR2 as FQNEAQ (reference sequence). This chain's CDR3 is CSSSFIEQFF. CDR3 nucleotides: TGTTCCAGCAGCTTTATTGAGCAGTTCTTC.

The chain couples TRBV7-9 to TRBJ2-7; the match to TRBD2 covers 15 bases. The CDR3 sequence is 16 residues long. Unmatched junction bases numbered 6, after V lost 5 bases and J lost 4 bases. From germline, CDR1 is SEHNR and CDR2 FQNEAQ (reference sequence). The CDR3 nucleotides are TGTGCCAGCAGCCAGGGACTAGCGGGAGGCGGATACGAGCAGTACTTC. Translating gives CASSQGLAGGGYEQYF.

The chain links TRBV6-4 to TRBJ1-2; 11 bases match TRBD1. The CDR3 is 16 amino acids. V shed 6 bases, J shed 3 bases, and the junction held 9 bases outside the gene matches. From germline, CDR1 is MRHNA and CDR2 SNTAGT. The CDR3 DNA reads TGTGCCAGCAGCCCCGGGACAGGGGGTAGATACTATGGCTACACCTTC. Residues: CASSPGTGGRYYGYTF.

For the CDR3, the DNA is TGTGCCACCAGCGGGACAGGGTTTATTCAGCCCCAGCATTTT. Encoded protein: CATSGTGFIQPQHF. V usage is TRBV15 and J usage is TRBJ1-5; 9 bases line up with TRBD1. Germline-derived CDR1 and CDR2 are LNHNV and YYDKDF (reference sequence). The CDR3 is made up of 14 amino acids. J gave up 6 bases and V 5 bases, and 5 bases lay outside the gene matches.

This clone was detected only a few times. CDR3 DNA sequence: TGTGCCAGCAGGATGCAGGGGGCCAAAAACATTCAGTACTTC. Translation gives CASRMQGAKNIQYF. The chain couples TRBV5-6 to TRBJ2-4, with a weak D call TRBD1 (6 bases). The V end lost 5 bases, the J end lost 1 base, and 10 bases lay between the germline ends. This CDR3 is 14 amino acids long. Per the germline V gene, CDR1 is SGHDT and CDR2 is YYEEEE.

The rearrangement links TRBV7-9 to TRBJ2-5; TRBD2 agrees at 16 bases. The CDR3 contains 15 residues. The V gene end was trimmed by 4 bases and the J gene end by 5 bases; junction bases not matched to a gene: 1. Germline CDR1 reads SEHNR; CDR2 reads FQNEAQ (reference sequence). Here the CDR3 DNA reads TGTGCCAGCAGCTCGGGACTAGCGGGAGGGGAGACCCAGTACTTC. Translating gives CASSSGLAGGETQYF. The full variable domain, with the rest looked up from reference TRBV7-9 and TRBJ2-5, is DTGVSQNPRHKITKRGQNVTFRCDPISEHNRLYWYRQTLGQGPEFLTYFQNEAQLEKSRLLSDRFSAERPKGSFSTLEIQRTEQGDSAMYLCASSSGLAGGETQYFGPGTRLLVL.

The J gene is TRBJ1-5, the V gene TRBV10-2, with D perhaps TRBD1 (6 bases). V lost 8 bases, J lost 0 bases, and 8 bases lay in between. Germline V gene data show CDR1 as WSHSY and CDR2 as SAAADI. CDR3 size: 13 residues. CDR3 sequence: CASGQYSNQPQHF. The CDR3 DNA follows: TGCGCCAGCGGACAGTATAGCAATCAGCCCCAGCATTTT.

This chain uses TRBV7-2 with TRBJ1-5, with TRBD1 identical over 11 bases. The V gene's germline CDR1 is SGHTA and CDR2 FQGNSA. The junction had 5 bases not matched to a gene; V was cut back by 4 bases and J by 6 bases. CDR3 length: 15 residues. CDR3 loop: CASSSGGQGGQPQHF. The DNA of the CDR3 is TGTGCCAGCAGCTCCGGGGGACAGGGGGGTCAGCCCCAGCATTTT.

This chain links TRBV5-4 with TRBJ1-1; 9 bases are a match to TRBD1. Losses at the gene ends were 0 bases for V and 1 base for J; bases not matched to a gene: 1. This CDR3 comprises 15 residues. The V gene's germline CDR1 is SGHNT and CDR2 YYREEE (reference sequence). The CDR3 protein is CASSLGTGENTEAFF. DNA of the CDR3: TGTGCCAGCAGCTTGGGGACAGGGGAGAACACTGAAGCTTTCTTT.

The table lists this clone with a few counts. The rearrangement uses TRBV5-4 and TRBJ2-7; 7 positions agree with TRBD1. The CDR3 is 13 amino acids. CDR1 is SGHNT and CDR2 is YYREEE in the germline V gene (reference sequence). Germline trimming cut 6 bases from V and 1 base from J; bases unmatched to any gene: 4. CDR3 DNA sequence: TGTGCCAGCACCAGGACAGGATCCTACGAGCAGTACTTC. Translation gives CASTRTGSYEQYF.

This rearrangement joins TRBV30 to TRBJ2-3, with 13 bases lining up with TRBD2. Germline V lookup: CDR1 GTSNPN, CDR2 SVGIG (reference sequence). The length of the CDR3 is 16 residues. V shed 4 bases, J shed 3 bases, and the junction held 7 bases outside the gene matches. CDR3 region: CAWNRGLAGTTDTQYF. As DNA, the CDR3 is TGTGCCTGGAACCGGGGACTAGCGGGAACTACAGATACGCAGTATTTT.

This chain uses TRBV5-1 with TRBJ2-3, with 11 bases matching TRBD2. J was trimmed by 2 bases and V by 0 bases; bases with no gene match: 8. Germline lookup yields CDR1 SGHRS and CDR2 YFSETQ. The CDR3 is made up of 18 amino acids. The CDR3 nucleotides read TGCGCCAGCAGCTTGGGACTAGCGGGACCCTCCTCCACAGATACGCAGTATTTT. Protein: CASSLGLAGPSSTDTQYF.

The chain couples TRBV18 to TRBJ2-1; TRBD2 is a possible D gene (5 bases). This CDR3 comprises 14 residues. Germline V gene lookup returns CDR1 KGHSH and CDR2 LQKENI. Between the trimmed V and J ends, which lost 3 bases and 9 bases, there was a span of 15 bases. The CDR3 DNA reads TGTGCCAGCTCACCCTTCTCCGGACTGGGTGAGCAGTTCTTC. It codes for CASSPFSGLGEQFF.

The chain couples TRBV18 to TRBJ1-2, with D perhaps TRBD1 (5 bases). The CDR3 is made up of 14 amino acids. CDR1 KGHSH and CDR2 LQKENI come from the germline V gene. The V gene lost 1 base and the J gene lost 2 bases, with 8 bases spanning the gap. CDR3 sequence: CASSPQGSNYGYTF. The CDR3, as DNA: TGTGCCAGCTCACCACAGGGGTCGAACTATGGCTACACCTTC. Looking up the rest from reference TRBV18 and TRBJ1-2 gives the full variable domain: NAGVMQNPRHLVRRRGQEARLRCSPMKGHSHVYWYRQLPEEGLKFMVYLQKENIIDESGMPKERFSAEFPKEGPSILRIQQVVRGDSAAYFCASSPQGSNYGYTFGSGTRLTVV.

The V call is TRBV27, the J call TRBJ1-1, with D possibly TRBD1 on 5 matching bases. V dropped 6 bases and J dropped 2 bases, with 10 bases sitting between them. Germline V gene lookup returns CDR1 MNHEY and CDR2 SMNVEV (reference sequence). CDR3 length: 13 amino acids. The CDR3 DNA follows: TGTGCCAGCAGGGAGGGACTTAACACTGAAGCTTTCTTT. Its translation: CASREGLNTEAFF.

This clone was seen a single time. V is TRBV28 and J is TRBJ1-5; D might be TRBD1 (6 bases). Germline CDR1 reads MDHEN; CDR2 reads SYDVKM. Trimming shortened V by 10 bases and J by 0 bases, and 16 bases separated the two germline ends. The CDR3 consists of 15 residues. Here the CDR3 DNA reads TGTGCCACCACCGGTGGGGGACATAGCAATCAGCCCCAGCATTTT. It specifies CATTGGGHSNQPQHF.

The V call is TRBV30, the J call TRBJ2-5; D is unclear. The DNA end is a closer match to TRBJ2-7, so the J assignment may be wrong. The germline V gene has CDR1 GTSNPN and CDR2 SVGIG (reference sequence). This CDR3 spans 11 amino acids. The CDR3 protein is CAWSLGYEQYF. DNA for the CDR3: TGTGCCTGGAGTCTTGGTTACGAGCAGTACTTC.

In DNA, the CDR3 is TGTGCCAGCAGCTTCCGACAGGGGACCGGGGAGCTGTTTTTT. Its protein product is CASSFRQGTGELFF. The rearrangement links TRBV5-4 to TRBJ2-2; TRBD1 matches at 8 bases. The CDR3 totals 14 residues. The V gene's germline CDR1 is SGHNT and CDR2 YYREEE (reference sequence). The J segment lost 5 bases and the V segment lost 2 bases, leaving 2 bases of the junction unmatched.

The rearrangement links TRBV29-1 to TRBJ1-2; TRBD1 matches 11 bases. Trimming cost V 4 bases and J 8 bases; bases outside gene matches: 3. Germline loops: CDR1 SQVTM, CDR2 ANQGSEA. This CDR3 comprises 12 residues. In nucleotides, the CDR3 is TGCAGCGTTGTGGACAGGGGGCTAGGCTACACCTTC. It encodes CSVVDRGLGYTF.

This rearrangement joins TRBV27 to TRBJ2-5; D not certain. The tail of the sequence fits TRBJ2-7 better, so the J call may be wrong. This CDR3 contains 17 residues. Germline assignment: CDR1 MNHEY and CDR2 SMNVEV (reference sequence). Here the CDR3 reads CASSLSHSDTFSYEQYF. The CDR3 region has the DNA TGTGCCAGCAGTTTATCCCACTCAGACACCTTCTCCTACGAGCAGTACTTC.

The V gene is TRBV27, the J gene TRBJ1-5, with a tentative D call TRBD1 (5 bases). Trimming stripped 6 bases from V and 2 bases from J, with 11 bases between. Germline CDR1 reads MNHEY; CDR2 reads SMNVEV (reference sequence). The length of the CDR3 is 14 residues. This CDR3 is CASRTRGGNQPQHF. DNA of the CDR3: TGTGCCAGCAGGACAAGGGGCGGCAATCAGCCCCAGCATTTT.

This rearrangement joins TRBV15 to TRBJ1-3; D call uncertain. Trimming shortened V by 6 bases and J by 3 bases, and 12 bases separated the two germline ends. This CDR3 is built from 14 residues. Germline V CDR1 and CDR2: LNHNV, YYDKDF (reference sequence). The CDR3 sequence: CATRSRGSGNTIYF. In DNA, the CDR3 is TGTGCCACCAGATCTCGGGGAAGTGGAAACACCATATATTTT.

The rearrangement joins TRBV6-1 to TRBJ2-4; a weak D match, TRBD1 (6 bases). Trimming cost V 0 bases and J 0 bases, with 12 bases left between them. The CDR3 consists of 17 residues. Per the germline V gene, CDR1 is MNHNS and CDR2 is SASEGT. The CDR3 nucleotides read TGTGCCAGCAGTGAAGCGCCCGGACAGTTAGCCAAAAACATTCAGTACTTC. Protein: CASSEAPGQLAKNIQYF.

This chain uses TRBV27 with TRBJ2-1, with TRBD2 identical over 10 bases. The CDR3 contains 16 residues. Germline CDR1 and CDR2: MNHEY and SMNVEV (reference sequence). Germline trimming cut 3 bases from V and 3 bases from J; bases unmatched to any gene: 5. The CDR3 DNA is TGTGCCAGCAGTTTTTTACTAGCGGGGAACTACAATGAGCAGTTCTTC. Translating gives CASSFLLAGNYNEQFF.

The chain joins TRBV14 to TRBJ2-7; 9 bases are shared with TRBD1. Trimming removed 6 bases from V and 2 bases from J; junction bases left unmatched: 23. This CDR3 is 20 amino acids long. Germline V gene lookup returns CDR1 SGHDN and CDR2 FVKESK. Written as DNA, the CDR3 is TGTGCCAGCAGTCCGCTCCCGGGACAGGGATATTTACGGAATCCCTACGAGCAGTACTTC. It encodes CASSPLPGQGYLRNPYEQYF.

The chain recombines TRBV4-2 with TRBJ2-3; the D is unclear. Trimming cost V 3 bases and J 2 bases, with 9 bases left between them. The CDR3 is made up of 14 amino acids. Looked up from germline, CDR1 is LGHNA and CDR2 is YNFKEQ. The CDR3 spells CASSQRLYTDTQYF. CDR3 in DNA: TGTGCCAGCAGCCAGAGACTCTACACAGATACGCAGTATTTT.

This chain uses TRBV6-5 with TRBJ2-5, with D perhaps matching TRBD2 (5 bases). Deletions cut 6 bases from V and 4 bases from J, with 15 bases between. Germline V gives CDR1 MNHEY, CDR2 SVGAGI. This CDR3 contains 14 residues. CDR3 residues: CASREERMGETQYF. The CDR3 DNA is TGTGCCAGCAGGGAGGAGCGGATGGGAGAGACCCAGTACTTC.

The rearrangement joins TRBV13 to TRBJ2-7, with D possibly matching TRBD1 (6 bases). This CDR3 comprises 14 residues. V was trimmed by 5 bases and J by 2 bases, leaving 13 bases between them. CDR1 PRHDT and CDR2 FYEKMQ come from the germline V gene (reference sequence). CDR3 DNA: TGTGCCAGCAGCCCGGGACACCTGGCCTACGAGCAGTACTTC. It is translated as CASSPGHLAYEQYF.